The T cell receptor beta chain under discussion was sequenced for a study of shared clonotypes between healthy human individuals (dated by TCRdb to 2019 to 2021). General notes on the study: The cohort comprised a couple of women and three men aged 18 to 49 years. Between about 0.8 and 9.5 billion PBMCs per donor were obtained by leukapheresis. For each donor, three plates each were used for CD4 naive and CD4 memory, two plates were used for CD8 naive, and one plate was used for CD8 memory. To estimate repertoire size and how much clonotypes are shared between individuals, the study performed deep sequencing of blood TCR repertoires from a few healthy adults. To increase sequencing depth and limit assay-specific biases, different laboratories used diverse techniques to prepare libraries and sequence TCR repertoires. The research as a whole found: Higher generation probabilities were observed for clonotypes shared by all four sorted-subset donors than for non-shared clonotypes. Sampling was restricted to blood, and TCR repertoires in tissues likely differ from the TCR repertoires found in blood. Rarefaction of sorted-subset datasets indicated incomplete sequencing despite the large sequencing depth. Based on pairwise subsampling, the degree of clonotype sharing among donors was expected to be affected by sequencing depth. Sharing across a handful of donors was observed for around 5% of naive CD4, under 4% of naive CD8, 2% to 2.5% of memory CD4, and about 0.39% of memory CD8 clonotypes. Naive subsets generally had larger estimated clonotype richness than memory subsets did. The small number of donors limited the genetic and exposure-history diversity represented.

About this clone: Its antigen target is currently unknown. Base qualities were left out, and no much larger clone turns up one base away.

The donors were healthy, HIV-negative adults who had no recently reported acute infections or vaccinations. Only Caucasian adults living in Nashville, Tennessee, USA were represented among the donors. CD4+ T cells were enriched by magnetic negative selection; naive cells were then positively selected on CD45RA, and the negative fraction formed the memory subset. Blood was collected by leukapheresis, and PBMCs were isolated by Ficoll-Histopaque density gradient centrifugation and then cryopreserved in liquid nitrogen vapor phase. Analytical flow cytometry was used to check the purity and quantity of each magnetically sorted T cell population. From each sorted fraction, genomic DNA was isolated and quantified by UV absorbance on a Nanodrop 2000c. Counted from cysteine to phenylalanine, this CDR3 has 15 amino acids. Here the CDR3 DNA is all that survives: 45 bases in frame from base 1. The trim is 0 bases for V and 10 bases for J, with a gap of 18 bases between the germline ends. According to the germline V gene, CDR1 reads SGHDT and CDR2 reads YYEEEE.

Using the deep immunoSEQ assay, multiplex PCR amplified TCR CDR3 regions from genomic DNA. Genomic DNA extracted from each cell subset was distributed evenly over all wells of several immunoSEQ 96-well plates, and each plate served as one replicate. For sorted subsets, each replicate PCR was loaded with 200 ng genomic DNA, equivalent to about 33,000 T cell genomes. Purified libraries were quantified with a Qubit 3.0 fluorometer, sized on a Bioanalyzer 2100, and re-quantified with the KAPA Library Quantification kit. A separate single-read 150-cycle Illumina NextSeq 550 flow cell was used to sequence each immunoSEQ 96-well plate. Per the source publication's procedure: The immunoSEQ output contained only junctional sequences without quality scores, so filtering could not match that applied to full-length reads. Sequences were annotated with PyIR, a Python wrapper for IgBLAST v1.9, using IMGT germline references to assign V/J genes and CDR3. Any read was removed if the V/J assignment was weak (E-value above 1e-6), the CDR3 was missing, or the read contained stop codons, out-of-frame junctions, or ambiguous translated residues. V3J clonotypes were defined by identical inferred V gene, J gene, and CDR3 amino acid sequence. To compute the percentage overlap between repertoires, the number of shared unique clonotypes was divided by the size of the smaller repertoire. Repertoire richness was assessed with RTK rarefaction, the Chao1 estimator, and Recon v2.1 estimates of unobserved clonotypes. OLGA was used to compute generation probabilities for all TCRbeta clonotypes that the gDNA method yielded from a handful of donors. Sourced from immuneACCESS, this table was stored by TCRdb with only in-frame sequences that have V and J called. A share of the clones is absent; for the studies checked, an unresolved V gene accounts for under half, and the remainder has no known explanation. V, J and clone size are taken as reported in that table, and D and trimming were inferred from the DNA itself. A total of approximately 250,000 clones appear in this sample, 60% to 70% of them only once. The top ten clones comprise around 10% of the sample.

Rearrangement joined TRBV5-6 to TRBJ2-3; TRBD2 might be the D gene, on 5 matching bases. The origin of this receptor is a man aged 25 to 40 in good health. Sequenced sample: memory CD4+ T cells sorted from blood. The sample's cell subset or site, from its label and the paper: CD45RA-negative fraction. For the CDR3, the sequence is CASSLVMLGDIAQYF. The DNA sequence is TGTGCCAGCAGCTTGGTTATGCTGGGAGATATTGCGCAGTATTTT. When the CDR3 is completed using the reference TRBV5-6 and TRBJ2-3 genes on either side, the full variable domain is DAGVTQSPTHLIKTRGQQVTLRCSPKSGHDTVSWYQQALGQGPQFIFQYYEEEERQRGNFPDRFSGHQFPNYSSELNVNALLLGDSALYLCASSLVMLGDIAQYFGPGTRLTVL.